The present entry profiles one TCR beta chain with its context. What it binds is unknown. The junction differs from germline at one of its ends, possibly a read error. TCRdb called the 5' RACE reads again in MiXCR, with one record for every CDR3 protein. The repertoire holds some 1,700,000 distinct CDR3 sequences, with about 30% as singletons. The CDR3 spans 17 residues. Germline V CDR1 and CDR2: KGHDR, SFDVKD. The data originate from a study of identical twins. Study results and caveats: With beta out-of-frame sequences, excess sharing by twins was weaker. There were fewer insertions in abundant cord blood beta clonotypes, but memory repertoires showed no such pattern. The models systematically underestimated how much out-of-frame TCR alpha was shared in monozygotic twins.

All donors were healthy, and all were Caucasian. The receptor was isolated from a newborn girl in good health. The material sequenced was cord blood. The rearrangement uses TRBV24-1 and TRBJ1-5; D not resolved. The CDR3, as DNA: TGTGCCACCTGTGATTTCCCGCATCCGGATAGCAATCAGCCCCAGCATTTT. The encoded protein is CATCDFPHPDSNQPQHF.